One and the same sample provided the 20 T cell receptor beta chains below, sequenced in a study of T cells in localized non-small cell lung cancer. Libraries were prepared by immunoSEQ multiplex PCR; TCRdb keeps only in-frame clonotypes and omits some of them. The sample holds about 33,000 clones; under 90% are singletons and the top ten take 3.5% to 5%. Sequenced material: peripheral blood, taken before any cancer treatment. These receptors all stem from a man between 40 and 69 years old with stage I lung adenocarcinoma.

This chain connects TRBV19 to TRBJ1-5, with D unresolved. Germline V gives CDR1 LNHDA, CDR2 SQIVND (reference sequence). The CDR3 spans 13 residues. Trimming shortened V by 6 bases and J by 5 bases, and 11 bases separated the two germline ends. This CDR3 is CASSPTNDQPQHF. The CDR3, as DNA: TGTGCCAGTAGCCCGACTAACGATCAGCCCCAGCATTTT.

This chain uses TRBV6-1 with TRBJ2-7, with TRBD1 identical over 7 bases. Trimming at V came to 7 bases and at J to 1 base, leaving 7 bases not matched to a gene. Germline V gives CDR1 MNHNS, CDR2 SASEGT. There are 14 residues in the CDR3. The CDR3 DNA sequence: TGTGCCAGCAACCGGGACAGAGTGTCCTACGAGCAGTACTTC. Translating it yields CASNRDRVSYEQYF.

This chain joins TRBV11-2 and TRBJ2-5, with 9 nucleotides matching TRBD1. The CDR3 spans 13 residues. From germline, CDR1 is SGHAT and CDR2 FQNNGV. V dropped 5 bases and J dropped 5; count of bases not matched to a gene: 3. CDR3 bases: TGTGCCAGCAGCCTCGGGACAGGGGAGACCCAGTACTTC. Amino acid sequence: CASSLGTGETQYF.

The chain carries TRBV4-1 and TRBJ2-7, with 11 nucleotides matching TRBD2. The germline gives CDR1 MGHRA, CDR2 YSYEKL. The CDR3 sequence is 15 residues long. The V segment lost 1 base and the J segment 2 bases; nucleotides outside the gene matches: 1. The CDR3 nucleotides read TGCGCCAGCAGCCAAGGACTAGCGGGGCCCTACGAGCAGTACTTC. Translation: CASSQGLAGPYEQYF.

The chain combines TRBV5-1 with TRBJ2-7; D tentatively reads TRBD1 or TRBD2 (5 bases each). The germline V gene has CDR1 SGHRS and CDR2 YFSETQ. This CDR3 contains 17 residues. Trimming took off 0 bases at V and 1 base at J, with 17 bases between the two ends. The CDR3, as DNA: TGCGCCAGCAGCTTGGGGCCTGTGGGGGATCTATCCTACGAGCAGTACTTC. Its protein product is CASSLGPVGDLSYEQYF. The whole variable domain, filled in from reference TRBV5-1 and TRBJ2-7, reads KAGVTQTPRYLIKTRGQQVTLSCSPISGHRSVSWYQQTPGQGLQFLFEYFSETQRNKGNFPGRFSGRQFSNSRSEMNVSTLELGDSALYLCASSLGPVGDLSYEQYFGPGTRLTVT.

The chain combines TRBV18 with TRBJ2-5; 7 bases fit TRBD1. This CDR3 spans 17 amino acids. Germline V lookup: CDR1 KGHSH, CDR2 LQKENI. V shed 1 base and J 1 base; nucleotides not matched to a gene: 9. The CDR3 sequence is CASSPLPPGTVQETQYF. The CDR3 nucleotides are TGTGCCAGCTCACCACTGCCGCCCGGGACAGTCCAAGAGACCCAGTACTTC.

As concerns this clone: An end of the junction does not agree with germline; a read error may underlie this. The chain recombines TRBV7-7 with TRBJ2-7; 7 bases are shared with TRBD1. Germline CDR1 and CDR2: SSHAT and FNYEAQ (reference sequence). This CDR3 is 14 amino acids long. Written as DNA, the CDR3 is TGTGCTAGCAGCTTAGGGCAGGGGGCCTACGAGCAGTACTTC. The encoded protein is CASSLGQGAYEQYF.

The chain uses TRBV6-1 and TRBJ1-2; 7 positions agree with TRBD1. The trim removed 4 bases at V and 5 bases at J, leaving 13 bases unmatched. The CDR3 spans 16 residues. CDR1 is MNHNS, CDR2 SASEGT, per germline. The CDR3 is CASSGISRTGLYGYTF. As DNA, the CDR3 is TGTGCCAGCAGTGGCATTTCCCGGACAGGCCTATATGGCTACACCTTC.

This chain links TRBV5-1 with TRBJ1-4; weak D call: TRBD1 (5 bases). The CDR3 covers 14 residues. Germline lookup yields CDR1 SGHRS and CDR2 YFSETQ. Trimming took 2 bases from V and 6 from J, leaving 11 bases between them. CDR3 sequence (DNA): TGCGCCAGCAGCTTCCGGGGGTCTTATGAAAAACTGTTTTTT. This gives the protein CASSFRGSYEKLFF.

The chain carries TRBV9 and TRBJ2-6; no reliable D call. The V gene lost 3 bases and the J gene lost 3 bases, with 10 bases spanning the gap. From germline, CDR1 is SGDLS and CDR2 YYNGEE. This CDR3 is built from 15 residues. This chain's CDR3 is CASSGPSFGANVLTF. CDR3 DNA sequence: TGTGCCAGCAGCGGACCATCTTTTGGGGCCAACGTCCTGACTTTC. Variable domain in full (rest from reference TRBV9 and TRBJ2-6): DSGVTQTPKHLITATGQRVTLRCSPRSGDLSVYWYQQSLDQGLQFLIQYYNGEERAKGNILERFSAQQFPDLHSELNLSSLELGDSALYFCASSGPSFGANVLTFGAGSRLTVL.

The chain uses TRBV2 and TRBJ1-2, with unresolved D. Germline V CDR1 and CDR2: SNHLY, FYNNEI. The germline V and J ends were trimmed by 0 bases and 4 bases, with 9 bases remaining between them. CDR3 size: 14 residues. This CDR3 is CASSEALAVYGYTF. The CDR3, as DNA: TGTGCCAGCAGTGAAGCGCTGGCAGTCTATGGCTACACCTTC.

V and J are TRBV10-2 and TRBJ2-3, with 7 bases fitting TRBD2. This CDR3 comprises 13 residues. The V gene end was trimmed by 7 bases and the J gene end by 6 bases; junction bases not matched to a gene: 7. From germline, CDR1 is WSHSY and CDR2 SAAADI. The CDR3 bases are TGCGCCAGCACTGGGGGGGTGCTGGATACGCAGTATTTT. It specifies CASTGGVLDTQYF.

The chain joins TRBV6-6 to TRBJ1-4; D gene unclear. Germline CDR1 is MNHNY and CDR2 is SVGAGI (reference sequence). Trimming removed 4 bases from V and 1 base from J, with 13 bases in between. The CDR3 is 16 residues long. The CDR3 spells CASSSQIGLTNEKLFF. DNA of the CDR3: TGTGCCAGCAGTTCCCAAATCGGGTTAACTAATGAAAAACTGTTTTTT.

The V and J genes are TRBV13 and TRBJ2-7; 7 nucleotides match TRBD1. The CDR3 covers 16 residues. Germline V lookup: CDR1 PRHDT, CDR2 FYEKMQ (reference sequence). Trimming cost V 0 bases and J 4 bases; bases outside gene matches: 9. Written as DNA, the CDR3 is TGTGCCAGCAGCTTAGGGGGCCGGGGACAGAATTACGAGCAGTACTTC. This translates into CASSLGGRGQNYEQYF.

This chain connects TRBV6-1 to TRBJ2-5; D not resolved. CDR3 size: 18 residues. Trimming pared 1 base from V and 3 bases from J, leaving 21 bases between. Germline CDR1 is MNHNS and CDR2 is SASEGT. The CDR3 DNA reads TGTGCCAGCAGTGAAGATCAGTTGGGCCCCAAAGTGAAAGAGACCCAGTACTTC. Translating gives CASSEDQLGPKVKETQYF.

The chain links TRBV5-1 to TRBJ2-7, with a tentative D call TRBD1 (6 bases). With 5 bases removed from V and 4 bases from J, the gap between germline ends came to 16 bases. Germline CDR1 is SGHRS and CDR2 is YFSETQ. The CDR3 consists of 14 residues. CDR3 amino acids: CASSPTGKSYEQYF. The CDR3 DNA sequence: TGCGCCAGCAGTCCGACAGGAAAATCATACGAGCAGTACTTC.

The sample holds one count of this clone. The chain combines TRBV30 with TRBJ1-5; 7 positions agree with TRBD1. The CDR3 loop spans 12 amino acids. The germline V gene encodes CDR1 GTSNPN and CDR2 SVGIG (reference sequence). Losses at the gene ends were 7 bases for V and 5 bases for J; bases not matched to a gene: 5. In nucleotides, the CDR3 is TGTGCCTCAGACAGGGACGATCAGCCCCAGCATTTT. Its protein product is CASDRDDQPQHF.

This clone came up once. The sample holds other DNA sequences that translate to the same CDR3. The V gene is TRBV4-1, the J gene TRBJ1-2; the D is unclear. The CDR3 has 17 amino acids. Trimming removed 0 bases from V and 11 bases from J, with 25 bases in between. The germline CDR1 and CDR2 sequences are MGHRA and YSYEKL. The CDR3 region has the DNA TGCGCCAGCAGCCAAGATTCCCCTGGTGGGGTTAGAAAGGGTTACACCTTC. Amino acids: CASSQDSPGGVRKGYTF.

V usage is TRBV30 and J usage is TRBJ2-3; TRBD2 is a possible D gene (6 bases). Trimming took off 4 bases at V and 0 bases at J, with 11 bases between the two ends. This CDR3 has 14 residues. Germline V gene sequence: CDR1 GTSNPN, CDR2 SVGIG (reference sequence). The CDR3 DNA sequence: TGTGCCTGGAAGACCGGGACTAGCACAGATACGCAGTATTTT. It encodes CAWKTGTSTDTQYF.

This chain joins TRBV7-9 and TRBJ1-6, with D hard to call. Germline V gives CDR1 SEHNR, CDR2 FQNEAQ (reference sequence). Between the trimmed V and J ends, which lost 3 bases and 10 bases, there was a span of 7 bases. CDR3 size: 12 residues. CDR3 nucleotide sequence: TGTGCCAGCAGCTTTCAAGGGTCACCCCTCCACTTT. This sequence encodes CASSFQGSPLHF. Full variable domain (missing parts from reference TRBV7-9 and TRBJ1-6): DTGVSQNPRHKITKRGQNVTFRCDPISEHNRLYWYRQTLGQGPEFLTYFQNEAQLEKSRLLSDRFSAERPKGSFSTLEIQRTEQGDSAMYLCASSFQGSPLHFGNGTRLTVT.